The rows below give T cell receptor beta chains drawn from one sample of a study of cytomegalovirus exposure and HLA in healthy donors. Sequencing used immunoSEQ multiplex PCR; TCRdb keeps in-frame clones, though not all of them. The table shows fewer than 200,000 clones, with approximately 75% occurring only once. Sequenced sample: PBMCs. These receptors came from a man younger than 40 in good health and CMV-seropositive. The CDR3 runs from the conserved cysteine through the conserved F or W. Each record gives: J gene, CDR3 length, D gene, V gene, clone size, CDR3 protein. D genes are given only for firm matches. Size values are once, few and many counts, or a class for expanded clones, and some rows have none.

j_gene: TRBJ2-6
len: 17
d_gene: TRBD1
v_gene: TRBV19
abundance: .
CDR3aa: CASSAIRQGAGANVLTF

j_gene: TRBJ2-7
len: 14
d_gene: .
v_gene: TRBV2
abundance: .
CDR3aa: CASSLRVRSYEQYF

j_gene: TRBJ2-2
len: 14
d_gene: .
v_gene: TRBV19
abundance: .
CDR3aa: CASSIVGVTGELFF

j_gene: TRBJ2-7
len: 13
d_gene: .
v_gene: TRBV10-2
abundance: few
CDR3aa: CASSGQEGDEQYF

j_gene: TRBJ1-4
len: 13
d_gene: TRBD1
v_gene: TRBV7-2
abundance: .
CDR3aa: CASSPQDREKLFF

j_gene: TRBJ2-7
len: 14
d_gene: TRBD1
v_gene: TRBV28
abundance: .
CDR3aa: CASSTGAPPYEQYF

j_gene: TRBJ1-2
len: 15
d_gene: TRBD1
v_gene: TRBV12-5
abundance: .
CDR3aa: CASGWGDRVVYGYTF

j_gene: TRBJ2-7
len: 13
d_gene: TRBD1
v_gene: TRBV30
abundance: once
CDR3aa: CAWSHRGGYEQYF

j_gene: TRBJ1-5
len: 15
d_gene: TRBD1
v_gene: TRBV15
abundance: few
CDR3aa: CATSGGQISNQPQHF

j_gene: TRBJ2-7
len: 13
d_gene: TRBD1
v_gene: TRBV27
abundance: .
CDR3aa: CASRYLTGEEQYF

j_gene: TRBJ2-6
len: 19
d_gene: .
v_gene: TRBV4-1
abundance: .
CDR3aa: CASSQESQGGLVGANVLTF

j_gene: TRBJ2-5
len: 14
d_gene: .
v_gene: TRBV6-6
abundance: .
CDR3aa: CASRSPGNQETQYF

j_gene: TRBJ2-1
len: 14
d_gene: TRBD1
v_gene: TRBV9
abundance: .
CDR3aa: CASSVEAGGYEQFF

j_gene: TRBJ1-1
len: 13
d_gene: TRBD1
v_gene: TRBV2
abundance: .
CDR3aa: CASRDRGGPEAFF

j_gene: TRBJ2-2
len: 13
d_gene: .
v_gene: TRBV5-4
abundance: .
CDR3aa: CASSLQVAGELFF

j_gene: TRBJ2-2
len: 17
d_gene: .
v_gene: TRBV4-3
abundance: .
CDR3aa: CASSQESDVADTGELFF

j_gene: TRBJ2-7
len: 12
d_gene: .
v_gene: TRBV7-6
abundance: .
CDR3aa: CASSPTGYEQYF

j_gene: TRBJ2-1
len: 15
d_gene: .
v_gene: TRBV6-1
abundance: .
CDR3aa: CASSELGFSYNEQFF

j_gene: TRBJ2-2
len: 16
d_gene: TRBD1
v_gene: TRBV7-6
abundance: few
CDR3aa: CASSAWDRGRFGELFF

j_gene: TRBJ1-5
len: 14
d_gene: TRBD1
v_gene: TRBV7-8
abundance: .
CDR3aa: CASSLSGGRQPQHF

j_gene: TRBJ1-6
len: 17
d_gene: TRBD1
v_gene: TRBV2
abundance: .
CDR3aa: CASSELGQGASDSPLHF

j_gene: TRBJ1-5
len: 14
d_gene: .
v_gene: TRBV7-2
abundance: .
CDR3aa: CASSINRANQPQHF

j_gene: TRBJ1-5
len: 17
d_gene: TRBD1
v_gene: TRBV19
abundance: .
CDR3aa: CASTPGTGGYGNQPQHF

j_gene: TRBJ1-6
len: 13
d_gene: .
v_gene: TRBV11-1
abundance: .
CDR3aa: CASSLRRESPLHF